Each of the 29 T cell receptor beta chains below was sequenced from the same sample in a study (dated by TCRdb to the mid-2010s). The library was produced with RT-PCR. TCRdb shows the sequencer as Illumina MiSeq. TCRdb ran its own pipeline on the public reads, namely fastp trimming at Q25 and MiXCR clone calling, and kept in-frame beta chains. Rows matching on CDR3 protein sequence are summarized as one entry with the most common DNA and genes. This sample lists more than 600,000 distinct CDR3 sequences; approximately 15% were detected once. The ten largest clones represent roughly 3.9% of the sample. The specimen sequenced was memory CD4+ T cells from blood. Receptors were obtained from a female donor in good health, serving as a healthy control.

The chain employs TRBV28 and TRBJ2-3, with a weak D call TRBD1 (6 bases). The CDR3 has 12 residues. Trimming pared 5 bases from V and 8 bases from J, leaving 11 bases between. CDR1 is MDHEN and CDR2 is SYDVKM in the germline V gene. The CDR3 DNA sequence: TGTGCCAGCAGTCCAAACAGGGCTACGCAGTATTTT. It translates to CASSPNRATQYF.

This clonotype has a handful of counts. V usage is TRBV10-3 and J usage is TRBJ1-2, with D unclear. The CDR3 is 13 amino acids. V lost 4 bases, J lost 8 bases, and 14 bases lay in between. Germline values: CDR1 ENHRY, CDR2 SYGVKD. This chain's CDR3 is CAISADGGGGYTF. CDR3 in DNA: TGTGCCATCAGTGCGGACGGCGGCGGAGGCTACACCTTC.

This clonotype was found a few times. The V and J genes are TRBV4-3 and TRBJ2-7, with D perhaps matching TRBD1 (5 bases). The CDR3 has 20 amino acids. Trimming left V 4 bases short and J 0 bases short, with 28 bases between. CDR1 is LGHNA and CDR2 is YSLEER in the germline V gene. This CDR3 is CASSREPGSYTVQFSYEQYF. CDR3 in DNA: TGCGCCAGCAGCCGAGAGCCAGGGTCGTACACGGTTCAGTTCTCCTACGAGCAGTACTTC.

In its sample, this clonotype was seen once. The CDR3 reads CASSSEWRGSTEAFF. CDR3 DNA sequence: TGTGCCAGCAGCAGCGAATGGAGGGGGAGCACTGAAGCTTTCTTT. The rearrangement joins TRBV7-9 to TRBJ1-1; weak D call: TRBD1 (6 bases). V was pared by 5 bases and J by 4 bases, with 17 bases between. The CDR3 consists of 15 residues. The germline CDR1 and CDR2 sequences are SEHNR and FQNEAQ (reference sequence).

The sample holds a few counts of this clonotype. The chain links TRBV30 to TRBJ2-1; 7 nucleotides align to TRBD1. The ends lost 1 base at V and 5 bases at J; junction bases unmatched: 2. Germline V lookup: CDR1 GTSNPN, CDR2 SVGIG (reference sequence). The CDR3 is made up of 13 amino acids. CDR3 residues: CAWSAGQNNEQFF. CDR3 DNA: TGTGCCTGGAGTGCGGGACAGAACAATGAGCAGTTCTTC.

This clonotype was counted only a few times. The chain recombines TRBV20-1 with TRBJ1-6, with 7 nucleotides matching TRBD1. CDR1 DFQATT and CDR2 SNEGSKA come from the germline V gene (reference sequence). This CDR3 comprises 12 residues. The CDR3 sequence is CRTGLQDSPLHF. CDR3 DNA: TGCAGGACAGGGTTACAGGATTCACCCCTCCACTTT.

This clonotype was seen repeatedly, ten times or more. The rearrangement uses TRBV4-1 and TRBJ1-5, with 12 bases identical to TRBD1. The germline gives CDR1 MGHRA, CDR2 YSYEKL. Trimming removed 2 bases from V and 7 bases from J; junction bases left unmatched: 12. This CDR3 contains 18 residues. Written as DNA, the CDR3 is TGCGCCAGCAGCCAATCAATGACGGGGACAGGGGGCAGACAGCCCCAGCATTTT. Translating it yields CASSQSMTGTGGRQPQHF.

The gene calls are TRBV20-1 and TRBJ2-4; D gene unclear. The CDR3 totals 13 residues. Germline CDR1 and CDR2: DFQATT and SNEGSKA (reference sequence). V was pared by 7 bases and J by 7 bases, with 17 bases between. The CDR3 DNA reads as TGCAGTGTGGCACAGAGTTCGTCGAACATTCAGTACTTC. Amino acids: CSVAQSSSNIQYF.

Ten or more counts support this clonotype. The chain links TRBV29-1 to TRBJ2-7; the match to TRBD1 covers 7 bases. CDR1 and CDR2 from the germline V gene are SQVTM and ANQGSEA. The J segment lost 3 bases and the V segment lost 4 bases, leaving 3 bases of the junction unmatched. The CDR3 totals 12 residues. The CDR3 nucleotides read TGCAGCGTTGCGGGACAGAACTACGAGCAGTACTTC. The encoded protein is CSVAGQNYEQYF.

This clonotype was seen many times. V gene TRBV24-1 combines with J gene TRBJ1-5; 8 bases line up with TRBD1. This CDR3 contains 15 residues. Trimming removed 2 bases from V and 7 bases from J; junction bases left unmatched: 6. Germline assignment: CDR1 KGHDR and CDR2 SFDVKD. The CDR3 DNA reads TGTGCCACCAGTGATTCCGGACAGGGTCACCAGCCCCAGCATTTT. Amino acid sequence: CATSDSGQGHQPQHF.

Only a few counts were recorded for this clonotype. The rearrangement uses TRBV5-6 and TRBJ1-5, with no clear D. V was cut by 1 base and J by 5 bases, with 13 bases left in between. Germline CDR1 SGHDT, CDR2 YYEEEE. CDR3 size: 15 residues. The CDR3 is CASSLNGRTDQPQHF. The DNA of the CDR3 is TGTGCCAGCAGCTTGAACGGCAGGACCGATCAGCCCCAGCATTTT.

As concerns this clonotype: Just one base apart from a much larger clone, this may be a read error. The chain links TRBV29-1 to TRBJ2-1; possible D gene TRBD1, 6 bases. The CDR3 is made up of 12 amino acids. V dropped 8 bases and J dropped 5 bases, with 13 bases sitting between them. Germline values: CDR1 SQVTM, CDR2 ANQGSEA. The CDR3 sequence is CSQGQTHNEQFF. As DNA, the CDR3 is TGCAGCCAAGGACAGACCCACAATGAGCAGTTCTTC.

This clonotype was detected a few times. This sequence joins TRBV18 and TRBJ1-5; 8 bases align to TRBD1. The germline V gene has CDR1 KGHSH and CDR2 LQKENI. V gave up 6 bases and J gave up 5 bases; unmatched junction bases: 9. The CDR3 is 15 amino acids. The chain's CDR3 is CASSPSLDRDQPQHF. Written as DNA, the CDR3 is TGTGCCAGCTCGCCAAGCCTGGACAGGGATCAGCCCCAGCATTTT.

The chain has TRBV7-9 and TRBJ2-3, with 7 bases identical to TRBD1. The germline CDR1 and CDR2 sequences are SEHNR and FQNEAQ (reference sequence). The CDR3 extends over 15 amino acids. J lost 5 bases, V lost 5 bases, and 10 bases had no gene match. CDR3 amino acids: CASSHLGGLRDTQYF. CDR3 nucleotides: TGTGCCAGCAGCCACCTAGGGGGCTTGAGAGATACGCAGTATTTT.

The chain combines TRBV7-3 with TRBJ2-3; a possible D gene is TRBD1 (5 bases). This CDR3 contains 16 residues. Germline CDR1 is SGHTA and CDR2 is FQGTGA. Deletions cut 5 bases from V and 0 bases from J, with 15 bases between. CDR3 nucleotide sequence: TGTGCCAGCAGCCTAGTAAGGGGTTCTAGCACAGATACGCAGTATTTT. The encoded protein is CASSLVRGSSTDTQYF. The whole variable domain, remainder taken from reference TRBV7-3 and TRBJ2-3, is GAGVSQTPSNKVTEKGKYVELRCDPISGHTALYWYRQSLGQGPEFLIYFQGTGAADDSGLPNDRFFAVRPEGSVSTLKIQRTERGDSAVYLCASSLVRGSSTDTQYFGPGTRLTVL.

This clonotype was seen only a few times. The chain employs TRBV6-6 and TRBJ1-5; D uncertain. Trimming removed 2 bases from V and 6 bases from J, with 8 bases in between. Germline CDR1 is MNHNY and CDR2 is SVGAGI (reference sequence). The CDR3 is 13 residues long. The CDR3 loop is CASSYGGFQPQHF. The CDR3 DNA reads as TGTGCCAGCAGTTACGGCGGGTTTCAGCCCCAGCATTTT.

The chain carries TRBV7-2 and TRBJ1-6; D gene uncertain. The V gene lost 5 bases and the J gene lost 2 bases, with 10 bases spanning the gap. Germline-derived CDR1 and CDR2 are SGHTA and FQGNSA. The CDR3 is made up of 15 amino acids. In DNA, the CDR3 is TGTGCCAGCAGCCCTCTCGCGGCCTATAATTCACCCCTCCACTTT. This translates into CASSPLAAYNSPLHF.

This clonotype was observed a few times. The chain couples TRBV6-1 to TRBJ2-3; possibly TRBD2 for D (6 bases). V lost 3 bases and J lost 0, with 13 bases in between. The CDR3 runs to 16 residues. The germline CDR1 and CDR2 sequences are MNHNS and SASEGT. The DNA for the CDR3 is TGTGCCAGCAGTGATTGGGGGGAGACAAGCACAGATACGCAGTATTTT. This sequence encodes CASSDWGETSTDTQYF.

The chain recombines TRBV6-6 with TRBJ2-3, with TRBD2 matching over 12 bases. In germline, CDR1 is MNHNY, CDR2 SVGAGI (reference sequence). V trimming: 7 bases; J trimming: 1 base; junction bases outside the gene matches: 3. The length of the CDR3 is 15 residues. The CDR3 DNA is TGTGCCAGCACCAGGACTAGCGGGGGCACAGATACGCAGTATTTT. This sequence encodes CASTRTSGGTDTQYF.

This clonotype was detected ten times or more. This sequence joins TRBV12-3 or TRBV12-4 and TRBJ2-1, with 7 positions matching TRBD2. Trimming took 6 bases from V and 4 from J; bases not matched to a gene: 9. CDR3 length: 15 residues. The DNA for the CDR3 is TGTGCCAGCAGCTTGGGACTAACCCAATACAATGAGCAGTTCTTC. Translated, it gives CASSLGLTQYNEQFF.

This clonotype was seen a handful of times. The chain is built from TRBV3-1 and TRBJ2-7; 8 bases are shared with TRBD2. The CDR3 loop spans 16 amino acids. Germline V CDR1 and CDR2: LGHDT, YNNKEL (reference sequence). V trimming: 1 base; J trimming: 5 bases; junction bases outside the gene matches: 10. CDR3 in DNA: TGTGCCAGCAGCCAAGTTCCGACTAGCGTATCCCACGAGCAGTACTTC. This encodes CASSQVPTSVSHEQYF.

This clonotype was picked up a small number of times. The rearrangement uses TRBV6-2 or TRBV6-3 and TRBJ2-3; 8 bases are shared with TRBD1. The CDR3 spans 11 residues. J gave up 13 bases and V 5 bases, and 5 bases lay outside the gene matches. Germline loops: CDR1 MNHEY, CDR2 SVGEGT. In DNA, the CDR3 is TGTGCCAGCAGTGACAGGGGTCAGGAGTATTTT. Translated, it gives CASSDRGQEYF.

The rearrangement links TRBV7-9 to TRBJ2-3; 7 bases line up with TRBD2. This CDR3 has 15 amino acids. Germline V gives CDR1 SEHNR, CDR2 FQNEAQ (reference sequence). The ends lost 2 bases at V and 2 bases at J; junction bases unmatched: 4. CDR3 nucleotide sequence: TGTGCCAGCAGCTTAACGGCGGGGGTCACAGATACGCAGTATTTT. Protein product: CASSLTAGVTDTQYF.

The rearrangement uses TRBV27 and TRBJ1-1; D unclear. Germline assignment: CDR1 MNHEY and CDR2 SMNVEV (reference sequence). This CDR3 has 16 residues. V dropped 6 bases and J dropped 6 bases, with 23 bases sitting between them. This chain's CDR3 is CASRALGFGEHAEAFF. CDR3 nucleotide sequence: TGTGCCAGCAGGGCCCTTGGGTTCGGGGAACACGCTGAAGCTTTCTTT.

This rearrangement joins TRBV5-5 to TRBJ1-2; 10 bases match TRBD1. The CDR3 consists of 16 residues. V shed 4 bases and J 2 bases; nucleotides not matched to a gene: 8. Germline CDR1 is SGHKS and CDR2 is YYEKEE (reference sequence). CDR3: CASSLGQGVLNYGYTF. The CDR3 nucleotides are TGTGCCAGCAGCCTTGGACAGGGGGTCTTGAACTATGGCTACACCTTC.

This chain joins TRBV4-1 and TRBJ1-1; 7 bases are shared with TRBD1. Germline loops: CDR1 MGHRA, CDR2 YSYEKL. Trimming at V came to 5 bases and at J to 6 bases, leaving 9 bases not matched to a gene. The CDR3 length is 14 residues. In nucleotides, the CDR3 is TGCGCCAGCAGCACCGACAGGGTTGTCGCTGAAGCTTTCTTT. This translates into CASSTDRVVAEAFF.

Many counts were recorded for this clonotype. The V gene is TRBV4-1, the J gene TRBJ2-3; D may be TRBD1 (7 bases). Trimming removed 2 bases at V and 7 bases at J, with 19 bases between. Germline assignment: CDR1 MGHRA and CDR2 YSYEKL. CDR3 size: 16 residues. CDR3 residues: CASSQQAGTVGYTQYF. CDR3 bases: TGCGCCAGCAGCCAACAGGCGGGGACAGTAGGGTATACGCAGTATTTT.

This sequence joins TRBV6-2 or TRBV6-3 and TRBJ2-1, with 8 nucleotides matching TRBD2. The CDR3 totals 15 residues. From germline, CDR1 is MNHEY and CDR2 SVGEGT. The J segment lost 7 bases and the V segment lost 8 bases, leaving 13 bases of the junction unmatched. The CDR3 region is CASRSSAGEGNEQFF. CDR3 sequence (DNA): TGTGCCAGCCGCTCGTCAGCGGGAGAGGGAAATGAGCAGTTCTTC.

This clonotype was seen a handful of times. The rearrangement uses TRBV7-2 and TRBJ2-5; TRBD2 matches at 12 bases. The ends lost 6 bases at V and 5 bases at J; junction bases unmatched: 13. The CDR3 consists of 17 residues. Germline values: CDR1 SGHTA, CDR2 FQGNSA. In DNA, the CDR3 is TGTGCCAGCAGTCTAGCGGGAGGGCCCTCTGCATGGGAGACCCAGTACTTC. Its translation is CASSLAGGPSAWETQYF. Variable domain in full (rest from reference TRBV7-2 and TRBJ2-5): GAGVSQSPSNKVTEKGKDVELRCDPISGHTALYWYRQSLGQGLEFLIYFQGNSAPDKSGLPSDRFSAERTGGSVSTLTIQRTQQEDSAVYLCASSLAGGPSAWETQYFGPGTRLLVL.